The source of this T cell receptor (beta chain) is a study of blood T cells in healthy people across ages (dated by TCRdb to between 2015 and 2017). About the investigation overall: Template switching captured roughly one uniquely barcoded TCR beta cDNA molecule per two T cells in model experiments. The study measured age-related changes in TCR beta repertoire diversity using deep sequencing normalized with unique cDNA molecular identifiers. The donors were divided into four age groups: young (average around 17 years), middle-aged (approximately 39), aged (under 70) and long-lived (82). To avoid experimental bias, donors of different ages were spread randomly across the sequencing lanes. Two additional independent replicas of 1 million unique cDNA reads from the same blood draw were analyzed for two donors (one aged 18 to 30 and one aged 80 or older).

In the germline V gene, CDR1 corresponds to SGHRS and CDR2 to YFSETQ. V lost 3 bases and J lost 2 bases, and the count of bases not matched to a germline gene is 5. Its CDR3 holds 14 amino acids, cysteine through phenylalanine. The retained sequence is limited to the CDR3, 42 bases, with the frame set at the first base. General conclusions and limits of the study: The CMV infection status of donors was not known, potentially confounding age-related changes in expanded clonotypes. As age increased, observed TCR beta diversity per million T cells dropped in a roughly linear way, and a significant reduction was already evident by age 40. Compared with the aged group, the long-lived group had more naive CD4+ T cells, fewer expanded clones and increased TCR diversity, a pattern suggesting age selection. Bulk unsorted PBMC profiling prevented conclusive comparison of naive and antigen-experienced compartments. Estimates of total diversity based on one million sequenced T cells were considered lower bounds and underestimates. The percentage of naive T cells measured by flow cytometry correlated strongly with observed TCR beta diversity.

Comments on this clonotype: Its antigen is unknown. No much larger clone exists at a distance of one base, and base qualities are not known.

Library preparation employed 5' RACE. Sequenced on an Illumina HiSeq 2500. A second PCR of roughly 7 to 11 cycles was run with a J-beta primer mix and a sample-barcoded 5' primer. Each TCR beta cDNA molecule received a unique molecular identifier from a template-switch 5' adaptor carrying 12 random nucleotides. At least 3 million CDR3-containing paired-end reads were obtained from each sample. First-strand cDNA was synthesized from all RNA with the Mint cDNA synthesis kit, primed by a TRBC-specific oligonucleotide. After uracil-DNA glycosylase treatment, a first 18-cycle PCR used universal primers M1SS and BC2_uni_R on all cDNA. The source study handled its data this way. Each sample was normalized by randomly selecting 1 million high-quality reads, each carrying a distinct molecular identifier. Instead of being binned into consensus sequences, reads that shared molecular identifiers were thrown out. MiTCR, set to a Q25 quality threshold and the strictest error-elimination algorithm, was used for CDR3 identification, clonotype clustering and error correction. A nonparametric unseen species model using Euler transformation provided a lower-bound estimate of total TCR beta diversity. The raw public data were reprocessed by TCRdb itself: fastp quality trimming at Q25, MiXCR clonotype calling, in-frame beta chains only. When rows share a CDR3 protein, they turn into one entry using the most common DNA and genes. The V and J calls, along with clone size, are taken from TCRdb and not from the paper's own processing. Across this sample there are approximately 850,000 distinct CDR3 sequences, with roughly 64% seen only once. The ten largest clones take up about 20% of the sample.

The donors were around 39 Caucasian individuals from Russia, aged 6 to 90 years, who were systemically healthy. Each donor gave about 9.8 milliliters of peripheral blood, drawn into EDTA-treated Vacutainer tubes. Ficoll-Paque density-gradient centrifugation was used to isolate PBMCs, with at least 6 million obtained per sample. Total RNA, at least 6 micrograms per sample, was extracted from PBMCs with Trizol reagent. Naive CD45RAhigh/CD27high T cell percentages were measured by flow cytometry on a PBMC aliquot from every donor. Sequencing was carried out using blood. The source of this sequence is a man aged 30 to 45 in good health. This chain joins TRBV5-1 to TRBJ2-7; 7 central bases correspond to TRBD1. Here is the DNA: TGCGCCAGCAGCTGGGGGACAGTCCCCTACGAGCAGTACTTC. Its protein reads: CASSWGTVPYEQYF.